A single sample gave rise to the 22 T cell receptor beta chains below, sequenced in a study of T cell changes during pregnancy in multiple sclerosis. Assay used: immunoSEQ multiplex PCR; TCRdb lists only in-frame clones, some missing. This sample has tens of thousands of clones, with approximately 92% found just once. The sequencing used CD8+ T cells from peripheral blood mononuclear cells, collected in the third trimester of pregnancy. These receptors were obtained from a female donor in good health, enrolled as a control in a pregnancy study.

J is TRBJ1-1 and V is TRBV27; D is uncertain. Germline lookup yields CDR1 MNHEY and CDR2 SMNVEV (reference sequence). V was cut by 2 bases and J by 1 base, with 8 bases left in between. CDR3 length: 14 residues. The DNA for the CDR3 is TGTGCCAGCAGTTTAGGTGTCGGGAACACTGAAGCTTTCTTT. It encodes CASSLGVGNTEAFF.

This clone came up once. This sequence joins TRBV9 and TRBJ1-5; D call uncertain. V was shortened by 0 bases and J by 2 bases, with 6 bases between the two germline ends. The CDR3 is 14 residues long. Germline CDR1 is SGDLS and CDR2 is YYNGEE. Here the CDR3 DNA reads TGTGCCAGCAGCGTAGAGGGAGGCAATCAGCCCCAGCATTTT. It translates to CASSVEGGNQPQHF.

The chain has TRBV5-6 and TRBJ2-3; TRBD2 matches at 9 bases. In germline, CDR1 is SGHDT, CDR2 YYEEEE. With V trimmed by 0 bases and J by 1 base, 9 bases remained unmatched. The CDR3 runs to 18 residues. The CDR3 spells CASSLAVPRTSGTDTQYF. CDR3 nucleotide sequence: TGTGCCAGCAGCTTGGCGGTACCTAGGACTAGCGGCACAGATACGCAGTATTTT.

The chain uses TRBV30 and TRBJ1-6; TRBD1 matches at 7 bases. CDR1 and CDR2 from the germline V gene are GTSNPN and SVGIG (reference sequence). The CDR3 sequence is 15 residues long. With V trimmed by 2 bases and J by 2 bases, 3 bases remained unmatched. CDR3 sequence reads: CAWSPGTAYNSPLHF. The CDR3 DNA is TGTGCCTGGAGTCCGGGGACAGCCTATAATTCACCCCTCCACTTT.

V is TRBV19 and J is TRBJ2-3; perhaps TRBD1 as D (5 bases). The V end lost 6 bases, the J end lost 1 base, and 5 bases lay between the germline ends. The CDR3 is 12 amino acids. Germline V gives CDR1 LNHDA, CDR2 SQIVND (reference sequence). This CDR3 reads CASRGGTDTQYF. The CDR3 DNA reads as TGTGCCAGTAGAGGGGGCACAGATACGCAGTATTTT.

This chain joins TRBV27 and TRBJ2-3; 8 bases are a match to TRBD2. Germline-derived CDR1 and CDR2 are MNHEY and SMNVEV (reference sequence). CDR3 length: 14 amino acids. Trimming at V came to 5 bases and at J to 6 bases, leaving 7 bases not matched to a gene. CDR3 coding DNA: TGTGCCAGCAGTACAGGACTAGCTCGTGATACGCAGTATTTT. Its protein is CASSTGLARDTQYF.

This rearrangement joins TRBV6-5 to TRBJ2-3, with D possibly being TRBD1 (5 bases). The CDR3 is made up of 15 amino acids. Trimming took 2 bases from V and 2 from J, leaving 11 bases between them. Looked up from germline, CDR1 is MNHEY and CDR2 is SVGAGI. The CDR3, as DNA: TGTGCCAGCAGTTACGGCAGGGTGGACACAGATACGCAGTATTTT. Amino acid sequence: CASSYGRVDTDTQYF.

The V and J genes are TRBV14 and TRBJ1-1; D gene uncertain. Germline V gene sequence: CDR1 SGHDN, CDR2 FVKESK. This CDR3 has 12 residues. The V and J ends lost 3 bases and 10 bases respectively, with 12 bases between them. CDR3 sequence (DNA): TGTGCCAGCAGCCACCCCGGGGATGGAGCTTTCTTT. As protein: CASSHPGDGAFF.

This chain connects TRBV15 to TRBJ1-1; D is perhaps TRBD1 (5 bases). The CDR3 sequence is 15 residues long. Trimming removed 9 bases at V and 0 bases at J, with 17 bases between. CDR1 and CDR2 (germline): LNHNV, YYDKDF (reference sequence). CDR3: CATTERGPMNTEAFF. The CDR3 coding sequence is TGTGCCACGACAGAGCGGGGTCCCATGAACACTGAAGCTTTCTTT.

CDR3 nucleotides: TGTGCCAGCAGCCTCTGGGACAGCTACAATGAGCAGTTCTTC. Its translation is CASSLWDSYNEQFF. The chain joins TRBV7-2 to TRBJ2-1; 7 bases are a match to TRBD1. With 5 bases clipped from V and 3 bases from J, the junction kept 4 bases outside the gene matches. From germline, CDR1 is SGHTA and CDR2 FQGNSA. This CDR3 contains 14 residues.

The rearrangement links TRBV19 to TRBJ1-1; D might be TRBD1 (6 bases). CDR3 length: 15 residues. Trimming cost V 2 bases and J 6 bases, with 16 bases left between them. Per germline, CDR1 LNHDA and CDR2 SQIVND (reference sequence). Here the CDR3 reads CASSITLGGAAEAFF. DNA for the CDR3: TGTGCCAGTAGTATAACCCTTGGGGGGGCCGCTGAAGCTTTCTTT.

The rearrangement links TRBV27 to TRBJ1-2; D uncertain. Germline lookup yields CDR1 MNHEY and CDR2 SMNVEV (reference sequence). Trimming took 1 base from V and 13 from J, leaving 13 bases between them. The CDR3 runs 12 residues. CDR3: CASSLYGDALTF. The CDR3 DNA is TGTGCCAGCAGTTTATACGGAGACGCTCTCACCTTC.

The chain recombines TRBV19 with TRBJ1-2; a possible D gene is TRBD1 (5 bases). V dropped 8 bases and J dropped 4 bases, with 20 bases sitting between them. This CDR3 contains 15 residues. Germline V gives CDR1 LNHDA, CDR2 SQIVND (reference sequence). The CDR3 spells CASSHRGGGAYGYTF. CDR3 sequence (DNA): TGTGCCAGTTCACACCGCGGGGGGGGTGCCTATGGCTACACCTTC.

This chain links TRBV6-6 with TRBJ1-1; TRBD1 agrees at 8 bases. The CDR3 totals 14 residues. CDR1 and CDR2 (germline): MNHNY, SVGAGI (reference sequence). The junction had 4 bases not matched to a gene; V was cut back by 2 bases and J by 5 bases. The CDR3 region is CASSYDRGGTEAFF. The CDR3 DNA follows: TGTGCCAGCAGTTACGACAGGGGTGGAACTGAAGCTTTCTTT.

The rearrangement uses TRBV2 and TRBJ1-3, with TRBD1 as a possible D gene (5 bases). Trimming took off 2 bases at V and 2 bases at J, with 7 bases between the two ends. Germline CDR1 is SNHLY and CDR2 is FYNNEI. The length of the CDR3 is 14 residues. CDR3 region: CASSELGAGNTIYF. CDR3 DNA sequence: TGTGCCAGCAGTGAATTAGGGGCTGGAAACACCATATATTTT.

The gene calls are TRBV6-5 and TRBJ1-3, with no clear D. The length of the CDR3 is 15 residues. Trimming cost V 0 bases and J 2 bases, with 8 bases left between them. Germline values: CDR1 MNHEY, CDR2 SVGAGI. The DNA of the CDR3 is TGTGCCAGCAGTTACTCGGAGAAGACTGGAAACACCATATATTTT. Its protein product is CASSYSEKTGNTIYF.

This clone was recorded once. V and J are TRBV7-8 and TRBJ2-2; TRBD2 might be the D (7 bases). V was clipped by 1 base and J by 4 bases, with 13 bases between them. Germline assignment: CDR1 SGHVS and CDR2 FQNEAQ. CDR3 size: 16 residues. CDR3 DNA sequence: TGTGCCAGCAGCTTAGTGGGGGGGCCGGGCACCGGGGAGCTGTTTTTT. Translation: CASSLVGGPGTGELFF.

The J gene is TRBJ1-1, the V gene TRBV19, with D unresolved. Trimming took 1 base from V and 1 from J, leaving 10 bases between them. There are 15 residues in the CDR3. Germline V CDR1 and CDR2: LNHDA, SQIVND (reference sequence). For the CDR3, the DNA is TGTGCCAGTAGTATAGGTTGGGGAGAGAACACTGAAGCTTTCTTT. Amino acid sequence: CASSIGWGENTEAFF.

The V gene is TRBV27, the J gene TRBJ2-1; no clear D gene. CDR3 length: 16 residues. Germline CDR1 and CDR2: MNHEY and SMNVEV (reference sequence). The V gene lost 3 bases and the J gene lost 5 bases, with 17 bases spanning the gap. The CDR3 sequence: CASSFVVTPPDNEQFF. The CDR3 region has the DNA TGTGCCAGCAGTTTTGTCGTGACACCGCCTGACAATGAGCAGTTCTTC.

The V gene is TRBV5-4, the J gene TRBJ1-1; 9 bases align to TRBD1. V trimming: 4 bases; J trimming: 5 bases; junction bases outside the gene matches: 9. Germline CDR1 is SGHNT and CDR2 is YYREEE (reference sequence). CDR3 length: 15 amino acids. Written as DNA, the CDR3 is TGTGCCAGCAGCACTGAGACAGGGGGGAGGACTGAAGCTTTCTTT. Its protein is CASSTETGGRTEAFF.

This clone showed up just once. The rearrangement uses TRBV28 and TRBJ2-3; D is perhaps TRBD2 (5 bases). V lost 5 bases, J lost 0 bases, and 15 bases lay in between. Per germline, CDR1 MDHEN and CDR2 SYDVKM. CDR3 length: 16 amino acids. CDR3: CASSLTTDFSTDTQYF. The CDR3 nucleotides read TGTGCCAGCAGTCTGACGACGGACTTTAGCACAGATACGCAGTATTTT.

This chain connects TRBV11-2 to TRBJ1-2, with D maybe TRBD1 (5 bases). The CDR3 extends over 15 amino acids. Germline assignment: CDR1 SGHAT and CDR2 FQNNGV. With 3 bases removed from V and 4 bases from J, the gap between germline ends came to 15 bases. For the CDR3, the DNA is TGTGCCAGCAGCTTTAGCGGGGACGAAAGCTATGGCTACACCTTC. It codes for CASSFSGDESYGYTF.